The sequence of this TCR beta chain was determined in a study of T cell changes during pregnancy in multiple sclerosis. Data came from immunoSEQ multiplex PCR; TCRdb stores just in-frame clones and leaves some out. The data hold fewer than 95,000 clones, with just under 95% observed a single time. This CDR3 contains 13 residues. V was pared by 0 bases and J by 6 bases, with 9 bases between. Germline assignment: CDR1 SGHRS and CDR2 YFSETQ. This specimen was peripheral blood, taken in the first trimester of pregnancy. The chain has TRBV5-1 and TRBJ1-1, with D tentatively TRBD1 (5 bases). This TCR was sampled from a female donor with multiple sclerosis, enrolled in a pregnancy study. The CDR3 spells CASSLGGGAEAFF. CDR3 DNA sequence: TGCGCCAGCAGCTTGGGGGGGGGAGCTGAAGCTTTCTTT.